This T cell receptor (beta chain) was documented in a study of T-cell reconstitution after alpha-beta-depleted transplantation in children. Preparation of the TCRbeta library was carried out with unique molecular identifiers. Each CDR3 protein gets one entry after TCRdb re-called the PCR reads with MiXCR. This sample has approximately 1,000,000 distinct CDR3 sequences, with about 30% found just once. A note on this clonotype: The antigen remains unidentified.

General observations from the study: Reportedly, alpha-beta T cells present about two months post-transplant originated from several hundred expanded clones of graft origin. Elevated TCRbeta diversity at day 60 was traced, in some patients, to surviving recipient T cells and thymic progenitors. Among T cells one year after transplant, newly produced cells accounted for most counts and diversity.

The origin of this receptor is a boy younger than two who had a stem cell transplant for SCID, so the T cells may come from the graft donor. The sequenced sample was PBMCs, mostly from graft donor cells, obtained 360 days after TCRalphabeta/CD19-depleted stem cell transplant.

Here the CDR3 reads CASSLMSGGWEQFF. CDR3 nucleotide sequence: TGTGCCAGCAGCTTAATGTCGGGGGGCTGGGAGCAGTTCTTC. This sequence joins TRBV7-9 and TRBJ2-1; D is perhaps TRBD2 (7 bases). The V gene lost 2 bases and the J gene lost 10 bases, with 15 bases spanning the gap. The CDR3 runs 14 residues. Germline-derived CDR1 and CDR2 are SEHNR and FQNEAQ (reference sequence). Based on the CDR3 plus reference TRBV7-9 and TRBJ2-1, the full variable domain is DTGVSQNPRHKITKRGQNVTFRCDPISEHNRLYWYRQTLGQGPEFLTYFQNEAQLEKSRLLSDRFSAERPKGSFSTLEIQRTEQGDSAMYLCASSLMSGGWEQFFGPGTRLTVL.